Listed below are T cell receptor beta chains from one sample, sequenced in a study of T cell repertoires in cytomegalovirus infection. These TCRs are of unknown antigen specificity. TCRdb used MiXCR to reprocess the reads, holding one entry per CDR3 protein. The sample lists 700,000 to 900,000 distinct CDR3 sequences, 25% to 30% seen once, with under 15% in the top ten. Sequences were derived from cultured CD8+ T cells from PBMCs, sampled from culture after CMV antigen stimulation. The receptors derive from a human donor in good health (CMV status not recorded). Some clones in this sample may be carry-over from other donors' samples. The CDR3 runs from the conserved cysteine through the conserved F or W. The order of the fields is J gene, V gene, D gene, clone size, CDR3 DNA, CDR3 protein. A D gene is named only where the DNA matches it firmly. Size is omitted from some rows. Given values are once, few, many or a class for expanded clones.

TRBJ2-7,TRBV7-6,NA,many,TGTGCCAGCAGCTTAGGAGCGGGCTACGAGCAGTACTTC,CASSLGAGYEQYF
TRBJ2-5,TRBV7-9,TRBD1,many,TGTGCCAGCAGCCCAAGACAGGGGGCGCGGGAGACCCAGTACTTC,CASSPRQGARETQYF
TRBJ1-5,TRBV6-2/TRBV6-3,TRBD1,NA,TGTGCCAGCAGTTGGGGACAGGGAAGAGGCGAATTGCCCCAGCATTTT,CASSWGQGRGELPQHF
TRBJ1-1,TRBV6-5,NA,few,TGTGCCAGCATGTCCACTTGGGGCACTGAAGCTTTCTTT,CASMSTWGTEAFF
TRBJ1-2,TRBV7-6,NA,NA,TGTGCCAGCAGCTTAGACCCCCGAGAAGGCTACACCTTC,CASSLDPREGYTF
TRBJ2-1,TRBV11-1,NA,few,TGTGCCAGCAGCTACCCCGGGGTGGAGCAGTTCTTC,CASSYPGVEQFF
TRBJ1-5,TRBV4-1,NA,NA,TGCGCCAGCAGCCGGGTAGGGCCCAATCAGCCCCAGCATTTT,CASSRVGPNQPQHF
TRBJ2-3,TRBV7-6,NA,NA,TGTGCCAGCAGCTTAGGGTCTTTATATGCAGATACGCAGTATTTT,CASSLGSLYADTQYF
TRBJ1-4,TRBV29-1,NA,NA,TGCAGCGTTGTGGGGGGGCCGGGTGAAAAACTGTTTTTT,CSVVGGPGEKLFF
TRBJ1-1,TRBV20-1,NA,NA,TGCAGTGCTAGAGGGGCGGGAACTGAAGCTTTCTTT,CSARGAGTEAFF
TRBJ1-2,TRBV25-1,NA,NA,TGTGCCAGCAGTTTTGCGGGACGCAACTATGGCTACACCTTC,CASSFAGRNYGYTF
TRBJ2-5,TRBV10-3,TRBD2,few,TGTGCCATCAGTGCGGTGGCGGGGGGTTCTCAAGAGACCCAGTACTTC,CAISAVAGGSQETQYF
TRBJ1-1,TRBV12-3/TRBV12-4,NA,few,TGTGCGTCGGGGGCCGGGCGAGCTTTCTTT,CASGAGRAFF
TRBJ2-1,TRBV18,NA,NA,TGTGCCAGCTCACCACCTGGGGGCGAATACCTCAATGAGCAGTTCTTC,CASSPPGGEYLNEQFF
TRBJ2-1,TRBV3-1,TRBD1,few,TGTGCCAGCAGGAGAAATAGACAGGGCCACAATGAGCAGTTCTTC,CASRRNRQGHNEQFF
TRBJ2-1,TRBV27,NA,NA,TGTGCCAGCAATTCGGTACTGACTTCCTACAATGAGCAGTTCTTC,CASNSVLTSYNEQFF
TRBJ2-3,TRBV24-1,NA,NA,TGTGCCACCAGTGATGGGGGGGGCCCTTTGGCTGATACGCAGTATTTT,CATSDGGGPLADTQYF
TRBJ2-3,TRBV7-2,TRBD2,NA,TGTGCCAGCAGCGATGTAGCGGGGGGGCCGCTTGATACGCAGTATTTT,CASSDVAGGPLDTQYF
TRBJ2-3,TRBV7-9,NA,NA,TGTGCCAGCAGTTCGGACAGCGATCTGGCAGATACGCAGTATTTT,CASSSDSDLADTQYF
TRBJ1-2,TRBV7-8,NA,few,TGTGCCAGCAGCTTAAGACAGGATGGCTACACCTTC,CASSLRQDGYTF
TRBJ2-7,TRBV2,NA,many,TGTGCCAGCAAACGCTCACGGCAGTACTTC,CASKRSRQYF
TRBJ1-2,TRBV29-1,TRBD1,many,TGCAGCGTTCCCGGGACAGGGGGCTCTGGCTACACCTTC,CSVPGTGGSGYTF
TRBJ2-3,TRBV12-3/TRBV12-4,TRBD2,few,TGTGCCAGCAGTTTAGATTGGCGGGGGGGCCTAGGAGATACGCAGTATTTT,CASSLDWRGGLGDTQYF
TRBJ1-6,TRBV7-6,NA,few,TGTGCCAGCAGCTTAGAACAGGGCTATAATTCACCCCTCCACTTT,CASSLEQGYNSPLHF
TRBJ1-5,TRBV19,NA,NA,TGTGCCAGTACTTCAGACAGCTTTAGCAATCAGCCCCAGCATTTT,CASTSDSFSNQPQHF
TRBJ2-3,TRBV7-8,TRBD2,many,TGTGCCAGCAGTCCTACACGACTAGCGGGGGACACAGATACGCAGTATTTT,CASSPTRLAGDTDTQYF
TRBJ2-1,TRBV6-5,TRBD2,NA,TGTGCCAGCAGTTACGGACTAGGAAAGGGTGAGCAGTTCTTC,CASSYGLGKGEQFF
TRBJ2-1,TRBV27,TRBD1,NA,TGTGCCAGCAGTTTATCTGGACAGGGGAATGAGCAGTTCTTC,CASSLSGQGNEQFF